The TCR beta chain described here comes from a study of shared clonotypes between healthy human individuals. The CDR3 has 16 amino acids. Germline values: CDR1 SGHKS, CDR2 YYEKEE (reference sequence). With regard to this clone: What it recognizes is unknown. A junction end diverges from the germline sequence, so it may reflect a read error.

General study results and limits: Naive subsets generally exceeded memory subsets in estimated richness. The study sampled only blood, and tissue repertoires likely differ.

Each subset's genomic DNA was split evenly across several immunoSEQ plates. Profiling relied on immunoSEQ multiplex PCR, and the TCRdb table lists in-frame clones only, not all of them. The sample has some 2.3 million clones, over 90% seen once; the top ten hold 0.35% to 0.45%. Sequencing was done on a sample of naive CD4+ T cells from PBMCs. Subset indicated: CD45RA+ positively selected. V is TRBV5-5 and J is TRBJ2-3, with 9 bases that match TRBD1. The clonotype was recovered from a man aged 18 to 30 in good health. Some clones in this sample may be carry-over from other donors' samples. The CDR3 region is CASSRLLTGGTDTQYF. For the CDR3, the DNA is TGTGCCAGCAGCCGACTCCTCACAGGGGGCACTGATACGCAGTATTTT.